The next 26 T cell receptor beta chains were all read from a single sample in a study of T cells after posttransplantation cyclophosphamide. Sequenced by immunoSEQ multiplex PCR; TCRdb stores in-frame clones only, minus some. The data show about 52,000 clones, 85% to 95% seen once. Sequencing was done on a sample of PBMCs. The source of these receptors is a woman under 40 in good health and a related stem cell transplant donor.

The rearrangement links TRBV7-9 to TRBJ2-3; D remains ambiguous. V was pared by 0 bases and J by 2 bases, with 9 bases between. The germline V gene has CDR1 SEHNR and CDR2 FQNEAQ (reference sequence). The CDR3 runs 15 residues. CDR3 nucleotides: TGTGCCAGCAGCTTAGCGGAGACCTCCACAGATACGCAGTATTTT. It translates to CASSLAETSTDTQYF.

This sequence joins TRBV2 and TRBJ2-4; 9 nucleotides agree with TRBD1. Per the germline V gene, CDR1 is SNHLY and CDR2 is FYNNEI. The CDR3 length is 17 residues. The ends lost 4 bases at V and 0 bases at J; junction bases unmatched: 7. The DNA of the CDR3 is TGTGCCAGCAGTGGGCACAGGGGGCTCCGAGCCAAAAACATTCAGTACTTC. Its translation: CASSGHRGLRAKNIQYF.

Note on this clone: An end of the junction does not agree with germline; a read error may underlie this. In the same sample, other DNA sequences code for this CDR3. This chain joins TRBV2 and TRBJ1-1; D is unresolved. The germline gives CDR1 SNHLY, CDR2 FYNNEI. There are 14 residues in the CDR3. The CDR3 region has the DNA TGTGCCAGCAGTGTTCTCCCGGAGGGCACTGAAGCCTTCTTT. This translates into CASSVLPEGTEAFF.

In its sample, this clone was seen once. V usage is TRBV7-9 and J usage is TRBJ1-2; perhaps TRBD1 as D (6 bases). This CDR3 comprises 16 residues. V lost 5 bases and J 1 base, leaving 17 bases between the germline ends. Germline loops: CDR1 SEHNR, CDR2 FQNEAQ (reference sequence). The CDR3 reads CASSLVPGHINYGYTF. The CDR3 nucleotides are TGTGCCAGCAGCCTTGTCCCGGGACACATTAACTATGGCTACACCTTC.

The V gene is TRBV10-3, the J gene TRBJ1-2; 7 bases are a match to TRBD1. The CDR3 consists of 18 residues. Losses at the gene ends were 1 base for V and 2 bases for J; bases not matched to a gene: 13. Germline values: CDR1 ENHRY, CDR2 SYGVKD. CDR3 protein: CAISELSEGAGSNYGYTF. DNA of the CDR3: TGTGCCATCAGTGAGTTGTCCGAGGGGGCAGGTTCAAACTATGGCTACACCTTC.

This clone was seen once. The V call is TRBV11-3, the J call TRBJ2-6; 8 bases align to TRBD1. The CDR3 length is 17 residues. The germline CDR1 and CDR2 sequences are SGHNT and YENEEA. The V segment lost 3 bases and the J segment 0 bases; nucleotides outside the gene matches: 4. This CDR3 is CASSLGTGSSGANVLTF. Written as DNA, the CDR3 is TGTGCCAGCAGCTTGGGGACAGGATCCTCTGGGGCCAACGTCCTGACTTTC.

V usage is TRBV18 and J usage is TRBJ1-2, with 9 bases aligning to TRBD1. Germline assignment: CDR1 KGHSH and CDR2 LQKENI. The CDR3 has 15 amino acids. The V segment lost 4 bases and the J segment 4 bases; nucleotides outside the gene matches: 7. The CDR3 sequence is CASSQGQGDAYGYTF. CDR3 coding DNA: TGTGCCAGCTCACAGGGACAGGGTGACGCCTATGGCTACACCTTC.

The genes are TRBV9 and TRBJ2-5; TRBD2 matches at 9 bases. V lost 4 bases and J lost 4; bases outside the gene matches: 2. The CDR3 runs to 13 residues. The germline gives CDR1 SGDLS, CDR2 YYNGEE. The CDR3 loop reads CASSRRGGETQYF. The CDR3 bases are TGTGCCAGCAGCCGGCGGGGGGGAGAGACCCAGTACTTC.

This clone was recorded once. The chain uses TRBV7-8 and TRBJ2-3, with 7 bases lining up with TRBD1. V lost 5 bases to trimming and J lost 3 bases; unmatched junction nucleotides: 11. Germline-derived CDR1 and CDR2 are SGHVS and FQNEAQ. The CDR3 has 16 amino acids. As DNA, the CDR3 is TGTGCCAGCAGCAAGGGACAGACTTTCTTAACAGATACGCAGTATTTT. The encoded protein is CASSKGQTFLTDTQYF. The full variable domain, rest sourced from reference TRBV7-8 and TRBJ2-3, is GAGVSQSPRYKVAKRGQDVALRCDPISGHVSLFWYQQALGQGPEFLTYFQNEAQLDKSGLPSDRFFAERPEGSVSTLKIQRTQQEDSAVYLCASSKGQTFLTDTQYFGPGTRLTVL.

The rearrangement uses TRBV7-2 and TRBJ2-5; 7 bases are a match to TRBD1. Unmatched junction bases numbered 6, after V lost 3 bases and J lost 2 bases. The germline CDR1 and CDR2 sequences are SGHTA and FQGNSA. The CDR3 covers 15 residues. The CDR3, as DNA: TGTGCCAGCAGCTTTGGGACAGCAGTGCAAGAGACCCAGTACTTC. This gives the protein CASSFGTAVQETQYF.

This clone has only one observation. The chain uses TRBV25-1 and TRBJ2-3; a weak D match, TRBD2 (5 bases). The CDR3 loop spans 15 amino acids. Germline V gene sequence: CDR1 MGHDK, CDR2 SYGVNS. Trimming left V 0 bases short and J 2 bases short, with 9 bases between. The CDR3 DNA sequence: TGTGCCAGCAGTGAATATCGAGGGCACACAGATACGCAGTATTTT. Translating gives CASSEYRGHTDTQYF.

The chain employs TRBV10-3 and TRBJ1-5, with D possibly being TRBD1 (5 bases). Trimming pared 2 bases from V and 4 bases from J, leaving 9 bases between. The length of the CDR3 is 14 residues. CDR1 is ENHRY and CDR2 is SYGVKD in the germline V gene. The CDR3, as DNA: TGTGCCATCAGTGAGAGCCGGGGGAATCAGCCCCAGCATTTT. It translates to CAISESRGNQPQHF.

The chain employs TRBV5-6 and TRBJ2-1, with TRBD2 matching 7 bases. V gave up 4 bases and J gave up 9 bases; unmatched junction bases: 13. The germline V gene encodes CDR1 SGHDT and CDR2 YYEEEE. CDR3 length equals 15 residues. CDR3 region: CASSLASLAFGEQFF. In DNA, the CDR3 is TGTGCCAGCAGCCTAGCTTCACTAGCGTTCGGTGAGCAGTTCTTC.

The genes are TRBV5-5 and TRBJ2-5; D not certain. CDR1 is SGHKS, CDR2 YYEKEE, per germline (reference sequence). The CDR3 has 15 amino acids. V shed 0 bases and J shed 2 bases, with 11 bases lying between them. The CDR3 DNA follows: TGTGCCAGCAGCTTGGCATCGGCTAGTCAAGAGACCCAGTACTTC. Protein: CASSLASASQETQYF. Drawing the rest from reference TRBV5-5 and TRBJ2-5, the complete variable domain is DAGVTQSPTHLIKTRGQQVTLRCSPISGHKSVSWYQQVLGQGPQFIFQYYEKEERGRGNFPDRFSARQFPNYSSELNVNALLLGDSALYLCASSLASASQETQYFGPGTRLLVL.

V gene TRBV23-1 combines with J gene TRBJ2-1; D perhaps matches TRBD1 (6 bases). TRBV23-1 is marked as an open reading frame, function uncertain. This CDR3 is built from 17 residues. Trimming pared 0 bases from V and 0 bases from J, leaving 12 bases between. CDR3 nucleotides: TGCGCCAGCAGTCAATCGGGGGCGCTGACCTCCTACAATGAGCAGTTCTTC. Its protein is CASSQSGALTSYNEQFF.

CDR3 in DNA: TGTGCCAGCAGCTTATCTCGACAGGGGACGAGGAATGAGCAGTTCTTC. This gives the protein CASSLSRQGTRNEQFF. The V and J genes are TRBV7-9 and TRBJ2-1, with 8 positions matching TRBD1. V shed 2 bases and J 7 bases; nucleotides not matched to a gene: 10. The germline CDR1 and CDR2 sequences are SEHNR and FQNEAQ (reference sequence). The CDR3 sequence is 16 residues long. Drawing the rest from reference TRBV7-9 and TRBJ2-1, the complete variable domain is DTGVSQNPRHKITKRGQNVTFRCDPISEHNRLYWYRQTLGQGPEFLTYFQNEAQLEKSRLLSDRFSAERPKGSFSTLEIQRTEQGDSAMYLCASSLSRQGTRNEQFFGPGTRLTVL.

The chain uses TRBV7-6 and TRBJ2-1; 8 bases agree with TRBD1. The ends lost 5 bases at V and 3 bases at J; junction bases unmatched: 9. Germline CDR1 reads SGHVS; CDR2 reads FNYEAQ. The CDR3 covers 16 residues. CDR3 in DNA: TGTGCCAGCAGCCCCGTCCGACAGGGGTACTACAATGAGCAGTTCTTC. Protein product: CASSPVRQGYYNEQFF.

The rearrangement links TRBV7-9 to TRBJ1-5, with D possibly matching TRBD1 (6 bases). The CDR3 has 14 residues. Germline V gives CDR1 SEHNR, CDR2 FQNEAQ (reference sequence). V was pared by 6 bases and J by 6 bases, with 15 bases between. The CDR3 spells CASRPQFRGQPQHF. CDR3 sequence (DNA): TGTGCCAGCAGACCGCAGTTCAGGGGTCAGCCCCAGCATTTT.

This chain joins TRBV7-2 and TRBJ2-1; perhaps TRBD2 as D (7 bases). The CDR3 covers 15 residues. The germline gives CDR1 SGHTA, CDR2 FQGNSA. Trimming took 4 bases from V and 6 from J, leaving 16 bases between them. The CDR3 region is CASSSGGGLSNEQFF. CDR3 bases: TGTGCCAGCAGCTCTGGGGGGGGGCTGAGCAATGAGCAGTTCTTC.

This chain links TRBV10-2 with TRBJ2-7; 8 bases line up with TRBD1. With 0 bases clipped from V and 4 bases from J, the junction kept 5 bases outside the gene matches. This CDR3 is built from 15 residues. In germline, CDR1 is WSHSY, CDR2 SAAADI. The CDR3 DNA follows: TGCGCCAGCAGTGAGTCGCCCAGGGGGCTTTACGAGCAGTACTTC. The encoded protein is CASSESPRGLYEQYF.

The V call is TRBV9, the J call TRBJ2-3, with D possibly matching TRBD2 (7 bases). The CDR3 runs to 17 residues. Trimming cost V 1 base and J 2 bases, with 17 bases left between them. Germline CDR1 reads SGDLS; CDR2 reads YYNGEE. The CDR3 spells CASSVSLRGGLTDTQYF. CDR3 nucleotides: TGTGCCAGCAGCGTATCGTTAAGGGGGGGGCTCACAGATACGCAGTATTTT. Complete variable domain (other parts from reference TRBV9 and TRBJ2-3): DSGVTQTPKHLITATGQRVTLRCSPRSGDLSVYWYQQSLDQGLQFLIQYYNGEERAKGNILERFSAQQFPDLHSELNLSSLELGDSALYFCASSVSLRGGLTDTQYFGPGTRLTVL.

The chain has TRBV14 and TRBJ1-2, with 7 bases identical to TRBD1. Unmatched junction bases numbered 3, after V lost 4 bases and J lost 7 bases. Germline V gene data show CDR1 as SGHDN and CDR2 as FVKESK. The CDR3 loop spans 12 amino acids. CDR3 amino acids: CASSPDRLGYTF. In DNA form, the CDR3 reads TGTGCCAGCAGCCCGGACAGGCTTGGCTACACCTTC.

The rearrangement links TRBV9 to TRBJ1-5; 9 positions agree with TRBD1. The germline gives CDR1 SGDLS, CDR2 YYNGEE. This CDR3 region has 15 residues. The ends lost 3 bases at V and 8 bases at J; junction bases unmatched: 9. CDR3 DNA: TGTGCCAGCAGCGCCGGGACAGGGCTTGTGGAGCCCCAGCATTTT. It is translated as CASSAGTGLVEPQHF.

The rearrangement uses TRBV25-1 and TRBJ2-3; D uncertain. The CDR3 spans 13 residues. Germline V lookup: CDR1 MGHDK, CDR2 SYGVNS. Between the trimmed V and J ends, which lost 0 bases and 6 bases, there was a span of 7 bases. CDR3 DNA: TGTGCCAGCAGTGAATACTCCGGGGATACGCAGTATTTT. Translated: CASSEYSGDTQYF.

J is TRBJ2-5 and V is TRBV7-2, with 10 bases lining up with TRBD2. Germline lookup yields CDR1 SGHTA and CDR2 FQGNSA. The CDR3 extends over 14 amino acids. Trimming took 5 bases from V and 2 from J; bases not matched to a gene: 2. The CDR3 here is CASSKRGGQETQYF. The CDR3 bases are TGTGCCAGCAGCAAGCGGGGGGGGCAAGAGACCCAGTACTTC.

In DNA, the CDR3 is TGTGCCAGCACTTCGACAGGAAGTATCAACGAGCAGTACTTC. Its translation: CASTSTGSINEQYF. This chain joins TRBV6-6 and TRBJ2-7; TRBD1 might be the D (6 bases). The CDR3 has 14 amino acids. Trimming took 7 bases from V and 5 from J, leaving 18 bases between them. Germline V gene sequence: CDR1 MNHNY, CDR2 SVGAGI (reference sequence).